The clone carrying this T cell receptor (beta chain) appeared a few times. This sample is part of a study of blood T cell repertoires in COVID-19. Study information: The cDNA or gDNA used as material had been derived from T cells, B-cell-depleted T cells, or PBMCs.

V trimming: 0 bases; J trimming: 2 bases; junction bases outside the gene matches: 6. CDR1 is WNHNN and CDR2 is SYGVQD in the germline V gene (reference sequence). The CDR3 is made up of 16 amino acids. Generated by immunoSEQ multiplex PCR, the TCRdb table keeps only in-frame clones and is missing some. The repertoire holds approximately 160,000 clones, 84% seen once, with around an eighth in the top ten. V and J are TRBV10-1 and TRBJ2-7; 8 bases line up with TRBD2. The receptor was derived from a young man with active or convalescent COVID-19. The sequenced material came from peripheral blood. The CDR3 region is CASSESMGAGAYEQYF. The CDR3 nucleotides read TGCGCCAGCAGTGAGTCGATGGGAGCGGGGGCCTACGAGCAGTACTTC.